A selection of T cell receptor beta chains follows, all from one sample in a study of T cell responses to AZD1222 COVID-19 vaccine. The method was immunoSEQ multiplex PCR; TCRdb's version includes in-frame clones alone and lacks a portion of them. The sample carries roughly 75,000 clones, around 87% recorded once. Material: peripheral blood, obtained 28 days after the second AZD1222 dose. Receptor source: an adult who received the AZD1222 COVID-19 vaccine. Both conserved end residues are part of each CDR3. D genes are given only for firm matches. Clone size is stated in some rows and not others, as once, few, many or a class when expanded.

abundance: NA
j_gene: TRBJ1-1
v_gene: TRBV29-1
d_gene: TRBD1
CDR3nt: TGCAGCGGATACAGGGGTGCATACACTGAAGCTTTCTTT
CDR3aa: CSGYRGAYTEAFF

abundance: NA
j_gene: TRBJ1-5
v_gene: TRBV6-2/TRBV6-3
d_gene: NA
CDR3nt: TGTGCCAGCAGTTACGGCAGGCCTTATAGCAATCAGCCCCAGCATTTT
CDR3aa: CASSYGRPYSNQPQHF

abundance: NA
j_gene: TRBJ1-2
v_gene: TRBV4-3
d_gene: NA
CDR3nt: TGCGCCAGCAGCGCAGCCACGGGGCGGCATGGCTACACCTTC
CDR3aa: CASSAATGRHGYTF

abundance: NA
j_gene: TRBJ1-3
v_gene: TRBV19
d_gene: NA
CDR3nt: TGTGCCAGTAGTCCTGGACAATCTGGAAACACCATATATTTT
CDR3aa: CASSPGQSGNTIYF

abundance: NA
j_gene: TRBJ2-2
v_gene: TRBV15
d_gene: NA
CDR3nt: TGTGCCACCAGCAGAGATCGGGGAACCGGGGAGCTGTTTTTT
CDR3aa: CATSRDRGTGELFF

abundance: NA
j_gene: TRBJ1-2
v_gene: TRBV28
d_gene: NA
CDR3nt: TGTGCCAGCAGTCTGGACAGATATGGCTACACCTTC
CDR3aa: CASSLDRYGYTF

abundance: NA
j_gene: TRBJ1-5
v_gene: TRBV16
d_gene: NA
CDR3nt: TGTGCCAGCAGCCCCCAGGGATTCAATCAGCCCCAGCATTTT
CDR3aa: CASSPQGFNQPQHF

abundance: NA
j_gene: TRBJ2-7
v_gene: TRBV19
d_gene: TRBD1
CDR3nt: TGTGCCAGTAAGTCTCGGGACAGAACCTACGAGCAGTACTTC
CDR3aa: CASKSRDRTYEQYF

abundance: NA
j_gene: TRBJ1-3
v_gene: TRBV10-3
d_gene: TRBD1
CDR3nt: TGTGCCACCAGATTTACAGGGGAATCTGGAAACACCATATATTTT
CDR3aa: CATRFTGESGNTIYF

abundance: NA
j_gene: TRBJ1-1
v_gene: TRBV7-2
d_gene: TRBD1
CDR3nt: TGTGCCAGCAGCCCGCGGACAGGTGGGAACACTGAAGCTTTCTTT
CDR3aa: CASSPRTGGNTEAFF

abundance: NA
j_gene: TRBJ2-1
v_gene: TRBV19
d_gene: NA
CDR3nt: TGTGCCAGTAGACCTGACAACAACAATGAGCAGTTCTTC
CDR3aa: CASRPDNNNEQFF

abundance: NA
j_gene: TRBJ2-7
v_gene: TRBV9
d_gene: NA
CDR3nt: TGTGCCAGCAGCGTAGACTCGGGGATCGAATACGAGCAGTACTTC
CDR3aa: CASSVDSGIEYEQYF

abundance: NA
j_gene: TRBJ2-5
v_gene: TRBV6-1
d_gene: NA
CDR3nt: TGTGCCAGCAGTGAAGGAATAAGCTGGCGGGAAGAGACCCAGTACTTC
CDR3aa: CASSEGISWREETQYF

abundance: NA
j_gene: TRBJ1-1
v_gene: TRBV7-8
d_gene: NA
CDR3nt: TGTGCCAGCAGCCTGCCAAAAGGGGACACTGAAGCTTTCTTT
CDR3aa: CASSLPKGDTEAFF

abundance: once
j_gene: TRBJ1-4
v_gene: TRBV5-1
d_gene: TRBD1
CDR3nt: TGCGCCAGCAGATCGGGACAGCCTAATGAAAAACTGTTTTTT
CDR3aa: CASRSGQPNEKLFF

abundance: NA
j_gene: TRBJ1-1
v_gene: TRBV7-3
d_gene: NA
CDR3nt: TGTGCCAGCAGCTTAACCCCCGGGGGAGAGACTGAAGCTTTCTTT
CDR3aa: CASSLTPGGETEAFF

abundance: NA
j_gene: TRBJ2-1
v_gene: TRBV11-2
d_gene: TRBD2
CDR3nt: TGTGCCAGCAGCTTAGACTTCCCAGCGGGGGATGAGCAGTTCTTC
CDR3aa: CASSLDFPAGDEQFF

abundance: NA
j_gene: TRBJ2-2
v_gene: TRBV7-9
d_gene: NA
CDR3nt: TGTACCAGCAGCCTAGGGGAAAACACCGGGGAGCTGTTTTTT
CDR3aa: CTSSLGENTGELFF

abundance: NA
j_gene: TRBJ2-3
v_gene: TRBV10-3
d_gene: NA
CDR3nt: TGTGCCATCAGTGAGTCTAGGGCAGATACGCAGTATTTT
CDR3aa: CAISESRADTQYF

abundance: NA
j_gene: TRBJ1-5
v_gene: TRBV5-8
d_gene: NA
CDR3nt: TGTGCCAGCAGCCCTTGGGGGCAGCCCCAGCATTTT
CDR3aa: CASSPWGQPQHF

abundance: NA
j_gene: TRBJ2-7
v_gene: TRBV5-6
d_gene: NA
CDR3nt: TGTGCCAGCAGCTTTCTAACTCAGTCCTACGAGCAGTACTTC
CDR3aa: CASSFLTQSYEQYF

abundance: NA
j_gene: TRBJ1-3
v_gene: TRBV30
d_gene: NA
CDR3nt: TGTGCCTGGACCAGGGGAGGTCCTGGAAACACCATATATTTT
CDR3aa: CAWTRGGPGNTIYF

abundance: NA
j_gene: TRBJ1-2
v_gene: TRBV2
d_gene: NA
CDR3nt: TGTGCCAGCAGTGGTTTCTATGGCTACACCTTC
CDR3aa: CASSGFYGYTF

abundance: NA
j_gene: TRBJ1-4
v_gene: TRBV5-1
d_gene: TRBD1
CDR3nt: TGCGCCAGCAGTACCGGGACAGCAAATGAAAAACTGTTTTTT
CDR3aa: CASSTGTANEKLFF

abundance: NA
j_gene: TRBJ2-2
v_gene: TRBV11-2
d_gene: NA
CDR3nt: TGTGCCAGCAGCTTAGCCGCAGGGGGGAGCACCGGGGAGCTGTTTTTT
CDR3aa: CASSLAAGGSTGELFF

abundance: NA
j_gene: TRBJ2-7
v_gene: TRBV28
d_gene: NA
CDR3nt: TGTGCCAGCAGGGGGGGGACAGTACCACTCGAGCAGTACTTC
CDR3aa: CASRGGTVPLEQYF

abundance: NA
j_gene: TRBJ1-4
v_gene: TRBV4-1
d_gene: TRBD1
CDR3nt: TGCGCCAGCAGCCAGCCGGGACAGGCTAATGAAAAACTGTTTTTT
CDR3aa: CASSQPGQANEKLFF

abundance: NA
j_gene: TRBJ1-2
v_gene: TRBV7-3
d_gene: TRBD1
CDR3nt: TGTGCCAGCAGCCCATCGACAGGGACGTCTGGCTACACCTTC
CDR3aa: CASSPSTGTSGYTF

abundance: NA
j_gene: TRBJ2-3
v_gene: TRBV25-1
d_gene: NA
CDR3nt: TGTGCCAGCACCGTACCCTTAGCCGGCGATAGCACAGATACGCAGTATTTT
CDR3aa: CASTVPLAGDSTDTQYF

abundance: once
j_gene: TRBJ1-6
v_gene: TRBV2
d_gene: NA
CDR3nt: TGTGCCAGCAGTGAGGTGAATTCCTATAATTCACCCCTCCACTTT
CDR3aa: CASSEVNSYNSPLHF

abundance: NA
j_gene: TRBJ2-1
v_gene: TRBV7-2
d_gene: NA
CDR3nt: TGTGCCAGCAGCTTAGTAGGGACAACCCAGAATGAGCAGTTCTTC
CDR3aa: CASSLVGTTQNEQFF

abundance: NA
j_gene: TRBJ2-1
v_gene: TRBV19
d_gene: NA
CDR3nt: TGTGCCAGTAGTATCTCTGGAGACACCTACAATGAGCAGTTCTTC
CDR3aa: CASSISGDTYNEQFF

abundance: NA
j_gene: TRBJ1-1
v_gene: TRBV18
d_gene: NA
CDR3nt: TGTGCCAGCTCACCAAGAGAGCACACTGAAGCTTTCTTT
CDR3aa: CASSPREHTEAFF

abundance: NA
j_gene: TRBJ1-1
v_gene: TRBV6-5
d_gene: NA
CDR3nt: TGTGCCAGCAGTCCCTTTCGGACTGAAGCTTTCTTT
CDR3aa: CASSPFRTEAFF

abundance: NA
j_gene: TRBJ2-2
v_gene: TRBV6-1
d_gene: NA
CDR3nt: TGTGCCAGCACCTACTTCGGCGACACCGGGGAGCTGTTTTTT
CDR3aa: CASTYFGDTGELFF

abundance: NA
j_gene: TRBJ1-5
v_gene: TRBV18
d_gene: TRBD1
CDR3nt: TGTGCCAGCTCACTTAAGGGTCCACAAGAGGTCCGGGACAGGGGGCAACAGCCCCAGCATTTT
CDR3aa: CASSLKGPQEVRDRGQQPQHF

abundance: NA
j_gene: TRBJ1-5
v_gene: TRBV19
d_gene: NA
CDR3nt: TGTGCCAGTAGTATTAGGGGGGTATTATACTCCAGCAATCAGCCCCAGCATTTT
CDR3aa: CASSIRGVLYSSNQPQHF

abundance: NA
j_gene: TRBJ1-1
v_gene: TRBV7-9
d_gene: NA
CDR3nt: TGTGCCAGCAGCGCCGAGGTAGGAGGGACTGAAGCTTTCTTT
CDR3aa: CASSAEVGGTEAFF

abundance: NA
j_gene: TRBJ1-1
v_gene: TRBV5-1
d_gene: NA
CDR3nt: TGCGCCAGCAGCTTGGAGGCCCTAACAGGCACTGAAGCTTTCTTT
CDR3aa: CASSLEALTGTEAFF

abundance: NA
j_gene: TRBJ1-1
v_gene: TRBV19
d_gene: TRBD1
CDR3nt: TGTGCCAGTAAGGGGACAGGGTGGTCGGAAGCTTTCTTT
CDR3aa: CASKGTGWSEAFF

abundance: NA
j_gene: TRBJ2-5
v_gene: TRBV15
d_gene: NA
CDR3nt: TGTGCCACCCTCTCGGGCGGGACCCAGTACTTC
CDR3aa: CATLSGGTQYF

abundance: NA
j_gene: TRBJ2-1
v_gene: TRBV18
d_gene: TRBD2
CDR3nt: TGTGCCAGCTCACCAAAACTAGCGGGGGGGCGTAATGAGCAGTTCTTC
CDR3aa: CASSPKLAGGRNEQFF

abundance: NA
j_gene: TRBJ1-1
v_gene: TRBV2
d_gene: TRBD1
CDR3nt: TGTGCCAGCAGCGGGCCAGGGGGGAACACTGAAGCTTTCTTT
CDR3aa: CASSGPGGNTEAFF

abundance: few
j_gene: TRBJ1-5
v_gene: TRBV7-2
d_gene: NA
CDR3nt: TGTGCCAGCAGCTTACAACCTGAGATCAGCCCCCAGCATTTT
CDR3aa: CASSLQPEISPQHF

abundance: NA
j_gene: TRBJ2-3
v_gene: TRBV19
d_gene: TRBD1
CDR3nt: TGTGCCAGTATGGGTCGGACAGGGGCTGATACGCAGTATTTT
CDR3aa: CASMGRTGADTQYF

abundance: NA
j_gene: TRBJ1-2
v_gene: TRBV7-9
d_gene: NA
CDR3nt: TGTGCCAGCAGCTTAGTCATGGAGATGCTTTATGGCTACACCTTC
CDR3aa: CASSLVMEMLYGYTF

abundance: NA
j_gene: TRBJ2-7
v_gene: TRBV6-5
d_gene: TRBD2
CDR3nt: TGTGCCAGCTCCTGGCGGGGGGGCCTCGAGCAGTACTTC
CDR3aa: CASSWRGGLEQYF

abundance: once
j_gene: TRBJ2-7
v_gene: TRBV19
d_gene: TRBD1
CDR3nt: TGTGCCAGTAGTATCCGGCAGGGGGCCTACGAGCAGTACTTC
CDR3aa: CASSIRQGAYEQYF

abundance: NA
j_gene: TRBJ1-4
v_gene: TRBV3-1/TRBV3-2
d_gene: NA
CDR3nt: TGTGCCAGCAGCGCCGCGGCGGGGCGTAATGAAAAACTGTTTTTT
CDR3aa: CASSAAAGRNEKLFF

abundance: NA
j_gene: TRBJ1-5
v_gene: TRBV4-1
d_gene: NA
CDR3nt: TGCGCCAGCAGCGCAGGGGTTGGACAGCCCCAGCATTTT
CDR3aa: CASSAGVGQPQHF

abundance: NA
j_gene: TRBJ1-1
v_gene: TRBV19
d_gene: NA
CDR3nt: TGTGCCAGTAGTATCCTAGGGGGGGACTTGAACACTGAAGCTTTCTTT
CDR3aa: CASSILGGDLNTEAFF